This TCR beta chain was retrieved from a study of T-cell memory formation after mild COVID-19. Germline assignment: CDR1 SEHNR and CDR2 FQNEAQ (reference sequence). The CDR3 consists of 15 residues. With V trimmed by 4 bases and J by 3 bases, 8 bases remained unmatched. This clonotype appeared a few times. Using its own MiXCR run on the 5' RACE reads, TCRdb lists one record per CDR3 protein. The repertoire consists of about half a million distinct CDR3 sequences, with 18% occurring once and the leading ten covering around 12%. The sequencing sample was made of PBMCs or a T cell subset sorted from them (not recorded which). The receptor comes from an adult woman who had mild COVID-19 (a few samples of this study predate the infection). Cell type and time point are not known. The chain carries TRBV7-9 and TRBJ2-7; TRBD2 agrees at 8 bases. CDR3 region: CASSSLPGGIYEQYF. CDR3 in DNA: TGTGCCAGCAGCTCCCTTCCGGGGGGGATCTACGAGCAGTACTTC.